This record concerns one TCR beta chain sequence. The sample originates from a study of blood T cell repertoires in COVID-19. In the study overall: Samples of COVID-19 (acute and convalescent) were obtained from the United States, Italy and Spain.

How the authors handled the data: Estimates of nucleated cell counts were drawn from the amplification of reference gene primers. The table came from immunoSEQ multiplex PCR; TCRdb's copy has only in-frame clones and leaves some out. V and J calls and clone size follow that table, whereas D and trimming were derived from the DNA. The repertoire has roughly 250,000 clones, 80% to 90% of them found once; the top ten carry around 2.5%. The germline V and J ends were trimmed by 7 bases and 0 bases, with 13 bases remaining between them. CDR1 and CDR2 from the germline V gene are SGHTA and FQGNSA. There are 14 residues in the CDR3.

The chain links TRBV7-2 to TRBJ2-7; weak D call: TRBD1 (6 bases). Sequenced: peripheral blood. This TCR came from a woman aged 45-65 years with acute or convalescent COVID-19. The CDR3 nucleotides read TGTGCCAGCACCGACAGGCTTAGCTCCTACGAGCAGTACTTC. Its protein product is CASTDRLSSYEQYF.